A single sample is the source of the 19 T cell receptor beta chains below, sequenced in a study of OX40 agonist ivuxolimab in advanced cancers. TCRdb's copy holds only in-frame clones and misses some; the assay was immunoSEQ multiplex PCR. The sample includes tens of thousands of clones, around 90% seen only once; the top ten take less than 60%. Sequencing used CD4+ or CD8+ T cells sorted from blood, obtained in a trial of the OX40 agonist ivuxolimab. The receptors stem from an adult with an advanced solid tumor such as melanoma, head and neck, liver or kidney cancer.

The chain has TRBV28 and TRBJ2-5, with 7 nucleotides matching TRBD1. Looked up from germline, CDR1 is MDHEN and CDR2 is SYDVKM. Trimming removed 5 bases from V and 2 bases from J; junction bases left unmatched: 11. The CDR3 has 16 amino acids. The CDR3 coding sequence is TGTGCCAGCAGTCTTCGACAGGGAAGGGCGCAAGAGACCCAGTACTTC. This sequence encodes CASSLRQGRAQETQYF.

This clone has a single count. This rearrangement joins TRBV28 to TRBJ2-2; D unclear. V lost 2 bases and J lost 4, with 8 bases in between. The CDR3 covers 14 residues. The germline gives CDR1 MDHEN, CDR2 SYDVKM. CDR3: CASSLRRTTGELFF. Here the CDR3 DNA reads TGTGCCAGCAGTTTACGGCGAACCACCGGGGAGCTGTTTTTT.

The chain uses TRBV2 and TRBJ2-3; a possible D gene is TRBD1 (6 bases). CDR1 and CDR2 (germline): SNHLY, FYNNEI. The CDR3 is 16 amino acids. Trimming took 3 bases from V and 1 from J, leaving 14 bases between them. The CDR3 DNA is TGTGCCAGCAGTGAGCGCAGGGGCTCTGGCACAGATACGCAGTATTTT. Residues: CASSERRGSGTDTQYF.

CDR3 amino acids: CASTSTGLNEQYF. The CDR3 DNA sequence: TGTGCCAGCACTTCGACAGGGTTAAACGAGCAGTACTTC. The V call is TRBV27, the J call TRBJ2-7; 7 positions match TRBD1. Germline assignment: CDR1 MNHEY and CDR2 SMNVEV (reference sequence). The CDR3 is 13 residues long. Trimming removed 7 bases from V and 5 bases from J; junction bases left unmatched: 8.

This clone was recorded only once. This chain connects TRBV30 to TRBJ2-7, with 7 bases lining up with TRBD1. The V gene end was trimmed by 4 bases and the J gene end by 2 bases; junction bases not matched to a gene: 5. This CDR3 is 13 amino acids long. The germline gives CDR1 GTSNPN, CDR2 SVGIG (reference sequence). Here the CDR3 reads CAWMGTATYEQYF. CDR3 coding DNA: TGTGCCTGGATGGGGACAGCCACCTACGAGCAGTACTTC.

V and J are TRBV10-3 and TRBJ2-7; D possibly corresponds to TRBD2 (6 bases). CDR1 is ENHRY and CDR2 is SYGVKD in the germline V gene. Deletions cut 6 bases from V and 6 bases from J, with 18 bases between. The length of the CDR3 is 14 residues. The CDR3 sequence: CAIREGTNRIEQYF. DNA for the CDR3: TGTGCCATCAGGGAGGGTACAAATAGGATCGAGCAGTACTTC.

CDR3 loop: CASSPPEDTGELFF. CDR3 nucleotide sequence: TGTGCCAGCAGCCCCCCTGAGGACACCGGGGAGCTGTTTTTT. This chain connects TRBV7-9 to TRBJ2-2; D is ambiguous. The germline V gene encodes CDR1 SEHNR and CDR2 FQNEAQ (reference sequence). Trimming removed 5 bases from V and 3 bases from J, with 10 bases in between. This CDR3 is 14 amino acids long.

The J gene is TRBJ2-1, the V gene TRBV7-9; weak D call: TRBD1 (5 bases). V lost 4 bases to trimming and J lost 9 bases, with 16 bases between them. This CDR3 contains 14 residues. Germline V gene sequence: CDR1 SEHNR, CDR2 FQNEAQ (reference sequence). The CDR3 loop reads CASSSDTVPTEQFF. The CDR3 nucleotides read TGTGCCAGCAGCTCGGACACAGTCCCTACTGAGCAGTTCTTC. The variable domain in full, completed from reference TRBV7-9 and TRBJ2-1, reads DTGVSQNPRHKITKRGQNVTFRCDPISEHNRLYWYRQTLGQGPEFLTYFQNEAQLEKSRLLSDRFSAERPKGSFSTLEIQRTEQGDSAMYLCASSSDTVPTEQFFGPGTRLTVL.

This clone was counted between two and nine times. The rearrangement uses TRBV7-9 and TRBJ2-5; TRBD1 is a possible D gene (6 bases). Per the germline V gene, CDR1 is SEHNR and CDR2 is FQNEAQ (reference sequence). This CDR3 has 15 residues. Trimming cost V 5 bases and J 5 bases, with 18 bases left between them. The CDR3 DNA reads as TGTGCCAGCAGCCCTCGACAGGTACCAGGGGAGACCCAGTACTTC. Its translation is CASSPRQVPGETQYF.

The chain is built from TRBV7-6 and TRBJ2-1; possibly TRBD2 for D (5 bases). Trimming took 1 base from V and 7 from J, leaving 14 bases between them. This CDR3 contains 15 residues. Germline V CDR1 and CDR2: SGHVS, FNYEAQ. CDR3: CASSLVLSGRNEQFF. The DNA for the CDR3 is TGTGCCAGCAGCTTAGTGTTGTCGGGGAGAAATGAGCAGTTCTTC.

The chain uses TRBV14 and TRBJ2-7; D could derive from TRBD1 or TRBD2 (5 bases each). Trimming removed 1 base at V and 2 bases at J, with 9 bases between. The CDR3 contains 14 residues. The V gene's germline CDR1 is SGHDN and CDR2 FVKESK. The CDR3 reads CASSQVGGAYEQYF. In DNA form, the CDR3 reads TGTGCCAGCAGCCAAGTTGGGGGTGCCTACGAGCAGTACTTC.

This chain uses TRBV10-3 with TRBJ2-3; the match to TRBD2 covers 8 bases. With 6 bases clipped from V and 2 bases from J, the junction kept 7 bases outside the gene matches. The CDR3 loop spans 15 amino acids. The germline CDR1 and CDR2 sequences are ENHRY and SYGVKD. CDR3 sequence: CAISVGLAYTDTQYF. The CDR3 region has the DNA TGTGCCATCAGCGTTGGACTAGCCTACACAGATACGCAGTATTTT.

The chain recombines TRBV7-9 with TRBJ2-2; tentatively, D is TRBD2 (6 bases). This CDR3 is 17 amino acids long. The V end lost 1 base, the J end lost 2 bases, and 14 bases lay between the germline ends. Germline CDR1 reads SEHNR; CDR2 reads FQNEAQ (reference sequence). CDR3 loop: CASSLDAPSANTGELFF. For the CDR3, the DNA is TGTGCCAGCAGCTTAGATGCGCCTAGCGCTAACACCGGGGAGCTGTTTTTT. The whole variable domain, filled in from reference TRBV7-9 and TRBJ2-2, reads DTGVSQNPRHKITKRGQNVTFRCDPISEHNRLYWYRQTLGQGPEFLTYFQNEAQLEKSRLLSDRFSAERPKGSFSTLEIQRTEQGDSAMYLCASSLDAPSANTGELFFGEGSRLTVL.

The V gene is TRBV6-1, the J gene TRBJ1-6; D possibly corresponds to TRBD1 (6 bases). This CDR3 region has 14 residues. Trimming took 11 bases from V and 15 from J, leaving 26 bases between them. In germline, CDR1 is MNHNS, CDR2 SASEGT. Written as DNA, the CDR3 is TGTGCCTGCCAAGGACAGAGGGGCCCCGAGGTCCTCCACTTT. Translated: CACQGQRGPEVLHF.

The chain employs TRBV29-1 and TRBJ2-7, with D uncertain. Germline CDR1 reads SQVTM; CDR2 reads ANQGSEA. V shed 3 bases and J shed 4 bases, with 13 bases lying between them. The CDR3 runs 13 residues. CDR3 protein: CSVEGYGLYEQYF. DNA for the CDR3: TGCAGCGTTGAGGGTTATGGGCTTTACGAGCAGTACTTC.

This clone was picked up one time. The chain links TRBV7-2 to TRBJ2-7, with 10 bases that match TRBD1. The V gene end was trimmed by 9 bases and the J gene end by 0 bases; junction bases not matched to a gene: 5. The CDR3 extends over 14 amino acids. Germline-derived CDR1 and CDR2 are SGHTA and FQGNSA. This chain's CDR3 is CASSGTGVSYEQYF. CDR3 nucleotides: TGTGCCAGTTCTGGGACAGGGGTCTCCTACGAGCAGTACTTC.

This clone was counted once. The chain uses TRBV13 and TRBJ1-2; perhaps TRBD1 as D (5 bases). The CDR3 runs to 15 residues. With 0 bases removed from V and 6 bases from J, the gap between germline ends came to 14 bases. CDR1 and CDR2 (germline): PRHDT, FYEKMQ (reference sequence). The CDR3 reads CASSLGPSGVDGYTF. The CDR3 DNA sequence: TGTGCCAGCAGCTTAGGTCCCTCGGGGGTCGATGGCTACACCTTC.

The chain couples TRBV29-1 to TRBJ2-6; TRBD1 might be the D (5 bases). CDR3 length: 13 amino acids. In germline, CDR1 is SQVTM, CDR2 ANQGSEA. V was cut by 4 bases and J by 1 base, with 5 bases left in between. The CDR3 DNA is TGCAGCGTTGCAGGGTCTGGGGCCAACGTCCTGACTTTC. Translated: CSVAGSGANVLTF.

As DNA, the CDR3 is TGTGCCAGCAGCGGGCCCCTCGGGGGGGCCTCTATGGAGACCCAGTACTTC. This sequence encodes CASSGPLGGASMETQYF. The V gene is TRBV11-2, the J gene TRBJ2-5; 8 bases are shared with TRBD2. The CDR3 has 17 amino acids. Losses at the gene ends were 5 bases for V and 5 bases for J; bases not matched to a gene: 16. Germline CDR1 reads SGHAT; CDR2 reads FQNNGV.